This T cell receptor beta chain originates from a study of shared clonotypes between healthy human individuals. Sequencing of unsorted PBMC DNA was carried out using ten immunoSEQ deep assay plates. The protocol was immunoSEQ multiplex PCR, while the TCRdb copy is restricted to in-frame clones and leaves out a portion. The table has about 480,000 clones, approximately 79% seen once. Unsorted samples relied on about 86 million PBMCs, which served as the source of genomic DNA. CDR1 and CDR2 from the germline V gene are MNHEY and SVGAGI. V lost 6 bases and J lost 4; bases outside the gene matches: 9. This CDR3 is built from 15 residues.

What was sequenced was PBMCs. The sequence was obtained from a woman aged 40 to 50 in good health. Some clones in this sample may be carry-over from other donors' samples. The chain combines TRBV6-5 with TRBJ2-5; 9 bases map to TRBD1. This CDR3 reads CASSTGTGFGETQYF. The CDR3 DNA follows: TGTGCCAGCAGCACCGGGACAGGGTTTGGAGAGACCCAGTACTTC.